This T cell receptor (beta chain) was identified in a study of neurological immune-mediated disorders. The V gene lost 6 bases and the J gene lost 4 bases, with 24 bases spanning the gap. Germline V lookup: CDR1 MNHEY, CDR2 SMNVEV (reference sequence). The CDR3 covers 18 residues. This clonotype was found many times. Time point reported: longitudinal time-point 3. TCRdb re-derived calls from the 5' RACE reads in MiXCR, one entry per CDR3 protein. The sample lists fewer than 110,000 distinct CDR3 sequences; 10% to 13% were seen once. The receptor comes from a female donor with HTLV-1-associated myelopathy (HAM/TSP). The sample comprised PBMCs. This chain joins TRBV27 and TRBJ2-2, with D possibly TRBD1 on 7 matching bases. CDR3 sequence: CASRSFPGGIKATGELFF. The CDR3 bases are TGTGCCAGCAGAAGTTTCCCAGGGGGGATCAAGGCCACCGGGGAGCTGTTTTTT.